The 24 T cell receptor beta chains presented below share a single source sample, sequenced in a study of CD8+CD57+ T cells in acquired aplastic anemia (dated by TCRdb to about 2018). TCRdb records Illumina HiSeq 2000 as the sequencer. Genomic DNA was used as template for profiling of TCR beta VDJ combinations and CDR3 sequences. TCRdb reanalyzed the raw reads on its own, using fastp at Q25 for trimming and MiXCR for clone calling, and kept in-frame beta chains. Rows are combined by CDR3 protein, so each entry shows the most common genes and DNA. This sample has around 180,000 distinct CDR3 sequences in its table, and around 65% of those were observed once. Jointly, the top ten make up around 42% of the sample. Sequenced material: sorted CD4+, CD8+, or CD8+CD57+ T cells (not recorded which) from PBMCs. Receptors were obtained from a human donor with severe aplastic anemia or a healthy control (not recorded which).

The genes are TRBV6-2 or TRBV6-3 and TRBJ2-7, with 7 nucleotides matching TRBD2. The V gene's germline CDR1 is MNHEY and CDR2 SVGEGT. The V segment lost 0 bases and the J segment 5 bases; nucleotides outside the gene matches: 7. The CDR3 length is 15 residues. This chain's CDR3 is CASSYSSGGIDEQYF. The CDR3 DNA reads TGTGCCAGCAGTTACTCTTCGGGGGGTATAGACGAGCAGTACTTC.

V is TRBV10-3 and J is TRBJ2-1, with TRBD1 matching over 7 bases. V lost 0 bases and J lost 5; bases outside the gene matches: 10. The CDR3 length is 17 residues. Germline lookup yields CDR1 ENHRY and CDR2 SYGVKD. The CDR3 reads CAISESRGRGIDNEQFF. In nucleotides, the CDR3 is TGTGCCATCAGTGAGTCCCGGGGCAGGGGGATAGACAATGAGCAGTTCTTC.

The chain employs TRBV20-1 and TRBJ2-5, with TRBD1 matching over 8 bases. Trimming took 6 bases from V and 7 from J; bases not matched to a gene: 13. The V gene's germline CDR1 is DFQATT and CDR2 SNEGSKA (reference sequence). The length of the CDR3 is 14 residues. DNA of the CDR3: TGCAGTGCCCGGGGACAGGCTGGATTCGGGACCCAGTACTTC. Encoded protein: CSARGQAGFGTQYF.

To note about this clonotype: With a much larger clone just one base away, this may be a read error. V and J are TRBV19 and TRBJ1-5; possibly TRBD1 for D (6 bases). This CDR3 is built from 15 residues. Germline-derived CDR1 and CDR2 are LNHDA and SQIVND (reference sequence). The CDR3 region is CASIIEQGLNRPQHF. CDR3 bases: TGTGCCAGTATTATAGAACAGGGATTAAATCGGCCCCAGCATTTT. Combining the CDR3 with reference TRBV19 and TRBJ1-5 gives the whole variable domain DGGITQSPKYLFRKEGQNVTLSCEQNLNHDAMYWYRQDPGQGLRLIYYSQIVNDFQKGDIAEGYSVSREKKESFPLTVTSAQKNPTAFYLCASIIEQGLNRPQHFGDGTRLSIL.

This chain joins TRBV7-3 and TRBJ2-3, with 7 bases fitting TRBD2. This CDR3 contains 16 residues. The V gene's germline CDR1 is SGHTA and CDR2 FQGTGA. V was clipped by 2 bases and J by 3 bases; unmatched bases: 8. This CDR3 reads CASSLSGGSGTDTQYF. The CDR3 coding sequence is TGTGCCAGCAGCTTATCGGGCGGGAGCGGTACAGATACGCAGTATTTT.

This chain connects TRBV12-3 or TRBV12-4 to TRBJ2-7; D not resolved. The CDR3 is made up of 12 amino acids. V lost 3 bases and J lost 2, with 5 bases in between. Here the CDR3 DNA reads TGTGCCAGCAGTTTGCGCACCTACGAGCAGTACTTC. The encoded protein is CASSLRTYEQYF.

Here the CDR3 reads CATSERLANTGELFF. CDR3 nucleotides: TGTGCCACCAGTGAAAGACTCGCGAACACCGGGGAGCTGTTTTTT. The chain employs TRBV24-1 and TRBJ2-2, with D hard to call. The V end was cut by 4 bases, the J end by 0 bases, with 8 bases between. Per germline, CDR1 KGHDR and CDR2 SFDVKD. The CDR3 covers 15 residues.

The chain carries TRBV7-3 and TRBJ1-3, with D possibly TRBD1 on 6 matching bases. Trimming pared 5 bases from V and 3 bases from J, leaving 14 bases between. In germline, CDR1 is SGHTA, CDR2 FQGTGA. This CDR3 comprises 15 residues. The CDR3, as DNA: TGTGCCAGCAGCCTAAGTGCACAGGGTGGAAACACCATATATTTT. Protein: CASSLSAQGGNTIYF.

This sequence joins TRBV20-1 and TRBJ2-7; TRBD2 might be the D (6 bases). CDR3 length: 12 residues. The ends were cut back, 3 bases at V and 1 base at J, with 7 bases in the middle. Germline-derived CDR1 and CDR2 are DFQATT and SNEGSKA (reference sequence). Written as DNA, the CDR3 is TGCAGTGCTAGCGGGACTTCCTACGAGCAGTACTTC. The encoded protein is CSASGTSYEQYF.

The CDR3 region is CASSSTGGTDDEQFF. The CDR3 nucleotides are TGTGCCAGCAGCTCAACAGGGGGCACAGACGATGAGCAGTTCTTC. The chain couples TRBV7-9 to TRBJ2-1; the match to TRBD1 covers 9 bases. V lost 4 bases and J lost 8; bases outside the gene matches: 9. Germline loops: CDR1 SEHNR, CDR2 FQNEAQ (reference sequence). The CDR3 runs to 15 residues. The variable domain in full, completed from reference TRBV7-9 and TRBJ2-1, reads DTGVSQNPRHKITKRGQNVTFRCDPISEHNRLYWYRQTLGQGPEFLTYFQNEAQLEKSRLLSDRFSAERPKGSFSTLEIQRTEQGDSAMYLCASSSTGGTDDEQFFGPGTRLTVL.

CDR3 sequence (DNA): TGTGCCAGCAGTTTGCAGGGTTTCTATTCACCCCTCCACTTT. Translating gives CASSLQGFYSPLHF. This rearrangement joins TRBV12-3 or TRBV12-4 to TRBJ1-6, with D maybe TRBD1 (5 bases). This CDR3 is built from 14 residues. V was clipped by 3 bases and J by 8 bases, with 11 bases between them.

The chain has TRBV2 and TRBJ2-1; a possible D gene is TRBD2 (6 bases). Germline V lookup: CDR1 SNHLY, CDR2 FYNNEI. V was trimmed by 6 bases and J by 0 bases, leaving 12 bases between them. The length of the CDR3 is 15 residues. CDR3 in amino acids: CASRVGLSSYNEQFF. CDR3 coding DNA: TGTGCCAGCAGGGTGGGACTCAGCTCCTACAATGAGCAGTTCTTC.

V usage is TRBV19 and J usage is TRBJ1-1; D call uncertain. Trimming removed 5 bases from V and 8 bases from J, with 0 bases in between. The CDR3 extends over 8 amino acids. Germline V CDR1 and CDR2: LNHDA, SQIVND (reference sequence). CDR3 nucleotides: TGTGCCAGTAGTGAAGCTTTCTTT. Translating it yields CASSEAFF.

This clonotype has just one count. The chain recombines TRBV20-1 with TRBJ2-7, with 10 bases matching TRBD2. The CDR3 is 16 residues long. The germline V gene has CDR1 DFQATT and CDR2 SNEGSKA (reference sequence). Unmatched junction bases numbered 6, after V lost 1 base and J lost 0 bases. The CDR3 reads CSARVPLAGASYEQYF. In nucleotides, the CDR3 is TGCAGTGCTAGAGTCCCCCTAGCGGGAGCCTCCTACGAGCAGTACTTC.

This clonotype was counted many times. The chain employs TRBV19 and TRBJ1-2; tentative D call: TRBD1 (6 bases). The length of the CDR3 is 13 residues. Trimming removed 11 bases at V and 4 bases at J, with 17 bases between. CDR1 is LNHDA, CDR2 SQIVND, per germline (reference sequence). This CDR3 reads CASRTVLSYGYTF. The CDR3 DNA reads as TGTGCCTCCCGGACAGTACTGTCCTATGGCTACACCTTC.

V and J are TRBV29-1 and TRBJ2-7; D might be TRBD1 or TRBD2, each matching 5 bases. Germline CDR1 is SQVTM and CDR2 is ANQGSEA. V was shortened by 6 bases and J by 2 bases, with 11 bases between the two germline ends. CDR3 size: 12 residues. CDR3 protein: CSVTGAPYEQYF. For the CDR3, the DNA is TGCAGCGTGACCGGGGCCCCCTACGAGCAGTACTTC.

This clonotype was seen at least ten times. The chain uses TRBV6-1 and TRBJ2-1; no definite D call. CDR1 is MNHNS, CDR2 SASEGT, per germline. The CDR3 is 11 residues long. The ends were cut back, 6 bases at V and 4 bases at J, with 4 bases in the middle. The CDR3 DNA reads TGTGCCAGCAGGGAATACAATGAGCAGTTCTTC. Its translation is CASREYNEQFF.

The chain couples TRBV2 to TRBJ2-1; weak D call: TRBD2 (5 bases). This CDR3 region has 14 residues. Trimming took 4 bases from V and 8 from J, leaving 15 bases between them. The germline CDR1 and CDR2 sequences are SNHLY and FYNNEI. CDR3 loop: CASSVSRTPHEQFF. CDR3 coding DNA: TGTGCCAGCAGTGTAAGCCGGACTCCCCATGAGCAGTTCTTC.

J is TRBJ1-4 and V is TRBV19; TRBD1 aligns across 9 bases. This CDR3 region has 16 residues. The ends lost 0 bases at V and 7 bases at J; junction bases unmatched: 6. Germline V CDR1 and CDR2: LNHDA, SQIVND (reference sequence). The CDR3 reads CASSIDFRDRVEKLFF. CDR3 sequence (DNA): TGTGCCAGTAGTATAGATTTCAGGGACAGGGTTGAAAAACTGTTTTTT.

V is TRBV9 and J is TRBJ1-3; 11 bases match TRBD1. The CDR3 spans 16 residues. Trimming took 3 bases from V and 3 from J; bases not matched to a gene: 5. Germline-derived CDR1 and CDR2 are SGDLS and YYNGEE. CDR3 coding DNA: TGTGCCAGCAGCGCCTCGGACAGGGGGCTTGGAAACACCATATATTTT. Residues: CASSASDRGLGNTIYF.

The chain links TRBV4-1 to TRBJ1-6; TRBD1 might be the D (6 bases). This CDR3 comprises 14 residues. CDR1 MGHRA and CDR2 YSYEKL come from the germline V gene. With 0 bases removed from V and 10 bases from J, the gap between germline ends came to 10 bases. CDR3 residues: CASSQDRTASPLHF. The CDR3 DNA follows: TGCGCCAGCAGCCAAGATAGGACAGCCTCACCCCTCCACTTT.

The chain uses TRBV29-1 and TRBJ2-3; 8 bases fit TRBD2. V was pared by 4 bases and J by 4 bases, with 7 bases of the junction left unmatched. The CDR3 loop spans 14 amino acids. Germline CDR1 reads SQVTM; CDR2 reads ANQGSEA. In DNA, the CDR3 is TGCAGCGTTGCGGCGGGAGGTAGGGCAGATACGCAGTATTTT. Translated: CSVAAGGRADTQYF.

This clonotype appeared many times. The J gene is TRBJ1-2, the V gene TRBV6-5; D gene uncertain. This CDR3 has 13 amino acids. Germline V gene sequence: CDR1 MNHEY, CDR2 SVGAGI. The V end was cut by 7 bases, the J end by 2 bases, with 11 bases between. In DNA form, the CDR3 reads TGTGCCAGCAAAGAGGGATCCAACTATGGCTACACCTTC. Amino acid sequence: CASKEGSNYGYTF.

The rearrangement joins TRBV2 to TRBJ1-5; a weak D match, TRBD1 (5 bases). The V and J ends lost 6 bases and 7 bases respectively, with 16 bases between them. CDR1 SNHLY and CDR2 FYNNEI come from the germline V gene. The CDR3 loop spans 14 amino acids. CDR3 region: CASSLTVGYQPQHF. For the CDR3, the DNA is TGTGCCAGCAGCCTGACAGTGGGGTACCAGCCCCAGCATTTT.